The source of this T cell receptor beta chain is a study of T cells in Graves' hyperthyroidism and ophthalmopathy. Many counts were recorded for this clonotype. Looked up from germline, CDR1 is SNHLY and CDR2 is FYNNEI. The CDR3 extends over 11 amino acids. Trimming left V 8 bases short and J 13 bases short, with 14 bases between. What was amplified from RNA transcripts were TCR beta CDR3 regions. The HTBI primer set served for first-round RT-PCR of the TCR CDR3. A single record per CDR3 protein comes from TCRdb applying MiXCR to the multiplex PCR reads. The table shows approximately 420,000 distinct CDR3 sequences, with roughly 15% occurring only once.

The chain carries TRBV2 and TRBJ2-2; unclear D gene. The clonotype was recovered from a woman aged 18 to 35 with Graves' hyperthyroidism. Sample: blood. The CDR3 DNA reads TGTGCCAGCGTGGGCCCCCGCTTGCTGTTTTTT. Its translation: CASVGPRLLFF.